The 14 T cell receptor beta chains below all came from one sample that was sequenced in a study of regulatory T cells in long-lasting Graves disease. Building of the TCR beta libraries involved iRepertoire HTBI primers and Arm-PCR of CDR3 regions. TCRdb called the multiplex PCR reads again in MiXCR, with one record for every CDR3 protein. The sample holds roughly 400,000 distinct CDR3 sequences, roughly 20% seen once. Time point here: persistent/refractory GD, antithyroid drugs over 5 years with positive TRAb. Construction of the TCR library relied on RNA isolated from PBMCs. The sample consisted of peripheral blood mononuclear cells (PBMCs), taken when the disease was refractory, from a patient treated with antithyroid drugs. The origin of the receptors is a female donor with Graves disease.

This clonotype was seen many times. J is TRBJ2-4 and V is TRBV28, with 9 nucleotides matching TRBD1. In germline, CDR1 is MDHEN, CDR2 SYDVKM. The J segment lost 8 bases and the V segment lost 0 bases, leaving 11 bases of the junction unmatched. This CDR3 has 17 residues. Here the CDR3 DNA reads TGTGCCAGCAGTTTATGGGGACAGGGACCGGGAGTTTACATTCAGTACTTC. It is translated as CASSLWGQGPGVYIQYF.

With respect to this clonotype: A much larger clone differs from this one at a single base, so this may be a read error. As the CDR3 is not closed by the conserved phenylalanine or tryptophan, this likely results from a read error. The V gene is TRBV28, the J gene TRBJ1-1; D gene ambiguous. Germline CDR1 is MDHEN and CDR2 is SYDVKM. The V end lost 5 bases, the J end lost 6 bases, and 13 bases lay between the germline ends. CDR3 size: 13 residues. CDR3 coding DNA: TGTGCCAGCAGTGTATCAACGAAAGCTGAAGCTTTCCTT. As protein: CASSVSTKAEAFL.

This clonotype showed up just a few times. V usage is TRBV29-1 and J usage is TRBJ1-1; TRBD1 is a possible D gene (5 bases). Trimming removed 7 bases at V and 7 bases at J, with 19 bases between. From germline, CDR1 is SQVTM and CDR2 ANQGSEA. The CDR3 is 13 amino acids. The CDR3 DNA reads as TGCAGCGCCGAAGGAGGGGTCGCGGGTGAAGCTTTCTTT. This encodes CSAEGGVAGEAFF. Filled out from reference TRBV29-1 and TRBJ1-1, the complete variable domain reads SAVISQKPSRDICQRGTSLTIQCQVDSQVTMMFWYRQQPGQSLTLIATANQGSEATYESGFVIDKFPISRPNLTFSTLTVSNMSPEDSSIYLCSAEGGVAGEAFFGQGTRLTVV.

This chain uses TRBV29-1 with TRBJ2-2; 15 bases map to TRBD2. In germline, CDR1 is SQVTM, CDR2 ANQGSEA. J gave up 3 bases and V 5 bases, and 10 bases lay outside the gene matches. CDR3 size: 18 residues. The CDR3 sequence: CSVWGGLAGGGDTGELFF. Here the CDR3 DNA reads TGCAGCGTTTGGGGGGGACTAGCGGGAGGCGGGGACACCGGGGAGCTGTTTTTT.

Ten or more counts support this clonotype. The rearrangement uses TRBV12-3 or TRBV12-4 and TRBJ1-4; D might be TRBD1 (5 bases). V was pared by 3 bases and J by 8 bases, with 10 bases between. CDR3 length: 13 amino acids. CDR3 protein: CASSFDSREKLFF. The CDR3, as DNA: TGTGCCAGCAGTTTTGACAGTCGAGAAAAACTGTTTTTT.

This chain links TRBV19 with TRBJ1-2; 9 bases align to TRBD1. CDR3 size: 13 residues. V shed 6 bases, J shed 8 bases, and the junction held 7 bases outside the gene matches. Germline V gene sequence: CDR1 LNHDA, CDR2 SQIVND (reference sequence). The DNA for the CDR3 is TGTGCCAGTAGGCCGGGACAGGGATGGGGCTACACCTTC. It translates to CASRPGQGWGYTF.

This clonotype was seen a handful of times. This could be a read error, since a much larger clone is one nucleotide away. This sequence joins TRBV3-1 and TRBJ1-2; D is possibly TRBD1 (5 bases). This CDR3 has 15 residues. Trimming took 5 bases from V and 1 from J, leaving 14 bases between them. The germline V gene encodes CDR1 LGHDT and CDR2 YNNKEL (reference sequence). For the CDR3, the DNA is TGTGCCAGCAGCGGAGGGGAACAGCTTAACTATGGCTACACCTTC. Translated: CASSGGEQLNYGYTF.

This chain links TRBV3-1 with TRBJ2-7; D may be TRBD2 (6 bases). The germline V gene encodes CDR1 LGHDT and CDR2 YNNKEL (reference sequence). The CDR3 has 15 amino acids. Trimming pared 4 bases from V and 3 bases from J, leaving 16 bases between. The CDR3 protein is CASSLTSPPVYEQYF. CDR3 nucleotides: TGTGCCAGCAGCCTTACTAGCCCCCCGGTCTACGAGCAGTACTTC.

This clonotype has ten or more counts. This rearrangement joins TRBV14 to TRBJ2-5; weak D call: TRBD1 (5 bases). Trimming removed 1 base from V and 0 bases from J, with 9 bases in between. From germline, CDR1 is SGHDN and CDR2 FVKESK. This CDR3 is 15 amino acids long. CDR3 DNA sequence: TGTGCCAGCAGCCAAGGGACAATGTACCAAGAGACCCAGTACTTC. Its translation is CASSQGTMYQETQYF.

The chain carries TRBV19 and TRBJ1-5, with TRBD1 as a possible D gene (6 bases). This CDR3 is built from 15 residues. Trimming cost V 5 bases and J 2 bases, with 13 bases left between them. CDR1 is LNHDA and CDR2 is SQIVND in the germline V gene (reference sequence). The CDR3 DNA follows: TGTGCCAGTAGTTTACAGGGTCGGGGCAATCAGCCCCAGCATTTT. Translating it yields CASSLQGRGNQPQHF.

This clonotype was counted at least ten times. The rearrangement links TRBV28 to TRBJ2-2; no definite D call. The germline V and J ends were trimmed by 6 bases and 6 bases, with 20 bases remaining between them. Germline values: CDR1 MDHEN, CDR2 SYDVKM. The CDR3 is made up of 16 amino acids. The CDR3 region is CASSPMQDPGPGELFF. CDR3 coding DNA: TGTGCCAGCAGCCCGATGCAGGACCCAGGACCCGGGGAGCTGTTTTTT.

This clonotype came up many times. CDR3 sequence (DNA): TGTGCCAGCAGTGTGAGTCCTAACACTGAAGCTTTCTTT. Amino acids: CASSVSPNTEAFF. The chain couples TRBV2 to TRBJ1-1; D is undetermined. CDR1 and CDR2 from the germline V gene are SNHLY and FYNNEI. The CDR3 is 13 amino acids. V shed 4 bases and J shed 2 bases, with 8 bases lying between them. The whole variable domain, remainder taken from reference TRBV2 and TRBJ1-1, is EPEVTQTPSHQVTQMGQEVILRCVPISNHLYFYWYRQILGQKVEFLVSFYNNEISEKSEIFDDQFSVERPDGSNFTLKIRSTKLEDSAMYFCASSVSPNTEAFFGQGTRLTVV.

J is TRBJ2-1 and V is TRBV7-6; no definite D call. In germline, CDR1 is SGHVS, CDR2 FNYEAQ. The CDR3 sequence is 16 residues long. The V end was cut by 0 bases, the J end by 0 bases, with 9 bases between. The CDR3 spells CASSLAYGSSYNEQFF. CDR3 coding DNA: TGTGCCAGCAGCTTAGCCTACGGAAGCTCCTACAATGAGCAGTTCTTC.

This rearrangement joins TRBV7-2 to TRBJ1-1; unclear D gene. V was cut by 5 bases and J by 6 bases, with 16 bases left in between. The length of the CDR3 is 14 residues. Per germline, CDR1 SGHTA and CDR2 FQGNSA. The CDR3 coding sequence is TGTGCCAGCAGCCTTCGCGAAGGCCCGTCTGAAGCTTTCTTT. Translation: CASSLREGPSEAFF.